The table lists the clone carrying this T cell receptor (beta chain) with a few counts. What it binds is not known. The entirety of the isolated RNA underwent reverse transcription, so expressed TCRB transcripts were sequenced. The read count averaged about 3.57 million across naive, central memory and regulatory T cell samples. The table came from immunoSEQ multiplex PCR; TCRdb's copy has only in-frame clones and leaves some out. Of just over 600,000 clones in the sample, less than 20% were seen once. This CDR3 has 14 residues. The V gene's germline CDR1 is SEHNR and CDR2 FQNEAQ (reference sequence). V lost 6 bases and J 6 bases, leaving 15 bases between the germline ends. This sample stems from a study of beta chain features in type 1 diabetes. Study-wide results and limits: Patients with type 1 diabetes showed fewer VDJ junction insertions and more deletions.

The specimen sequenced was naive CD4+ T cells from blood. The genes are TRBV7-9 and TRBJ2-1; D perhaps matches TRBD2 (6 bases). The sequence came from a young man in good health. CDR3 coding DNA: TGTGCCAGCAGGGGGGTAGCGGCAGTCAATGAGCAGTTCTTC. Protein: CASRGVAAVNEQFF.